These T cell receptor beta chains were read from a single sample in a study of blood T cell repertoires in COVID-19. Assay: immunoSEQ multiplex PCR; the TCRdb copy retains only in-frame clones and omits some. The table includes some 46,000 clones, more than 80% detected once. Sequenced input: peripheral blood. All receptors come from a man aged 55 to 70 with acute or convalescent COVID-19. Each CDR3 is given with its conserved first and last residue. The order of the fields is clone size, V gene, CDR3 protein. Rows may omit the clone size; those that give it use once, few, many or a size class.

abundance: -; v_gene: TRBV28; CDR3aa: CASSLGDRSEKLFF
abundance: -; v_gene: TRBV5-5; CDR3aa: CASSPAGPSSGNTIYF
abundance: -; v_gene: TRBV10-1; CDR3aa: CASSADRGTGELFF
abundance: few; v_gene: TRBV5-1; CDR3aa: CASSLTGSVGQPQHF
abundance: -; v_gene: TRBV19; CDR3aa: CASSIWTSGRFLSSYNEQFF
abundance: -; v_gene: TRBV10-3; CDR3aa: CAISESGISPNQPQHF
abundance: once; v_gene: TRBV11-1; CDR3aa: CASSLDLARIYEQYF
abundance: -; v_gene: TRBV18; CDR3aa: CASSPTVNYGYTF
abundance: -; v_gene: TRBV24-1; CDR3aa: CATSDLEWASTDTQYF
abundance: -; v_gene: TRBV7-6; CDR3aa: CASSNRDNSGNTIYF
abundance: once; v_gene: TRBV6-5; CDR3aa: CASTDRGRNEQFF
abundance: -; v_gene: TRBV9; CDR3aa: CASSVRRAPNTGELFF
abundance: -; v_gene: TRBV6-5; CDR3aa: CASSPRWDRGNEQFF
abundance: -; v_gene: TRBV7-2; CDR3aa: CASSLGGTAGELFF
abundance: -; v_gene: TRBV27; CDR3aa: CATKRGGTGRTGELFF
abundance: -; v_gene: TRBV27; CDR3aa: CASTDRPFSTDTQYF
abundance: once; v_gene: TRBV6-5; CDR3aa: CASSYWASGSDYEQYF
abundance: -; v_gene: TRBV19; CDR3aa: CASMDSSNQPQHF
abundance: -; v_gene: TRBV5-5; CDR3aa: CASSFWANNEKLFF
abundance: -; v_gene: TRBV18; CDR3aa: CASSRTASYEQYF
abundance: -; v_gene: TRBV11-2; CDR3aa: CASSLIGQSYNEQFF
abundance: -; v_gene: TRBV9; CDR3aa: CASSVAIMTSGYNEQFF
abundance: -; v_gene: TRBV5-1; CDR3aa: CASSLSLAGDNEQFF
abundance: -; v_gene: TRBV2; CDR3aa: CASRPTSRNTGELFF
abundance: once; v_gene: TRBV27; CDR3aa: CASSYRDNYEQYF
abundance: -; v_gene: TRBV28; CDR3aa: CASSDRGKKEQYF
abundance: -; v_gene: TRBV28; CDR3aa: CASTVGTSAYEQYF
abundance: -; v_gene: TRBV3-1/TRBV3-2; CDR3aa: CASSQGDRGHQPQHF
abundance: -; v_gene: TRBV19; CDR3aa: CASSTPRGQTRDTQYF
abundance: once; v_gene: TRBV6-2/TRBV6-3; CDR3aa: CASSRPPGLAGGEQFF
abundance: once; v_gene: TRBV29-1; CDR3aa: CSASFGAPEKLFF
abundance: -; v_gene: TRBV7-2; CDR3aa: CASSLWGGGVTGELFF
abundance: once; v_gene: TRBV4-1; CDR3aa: CASSQGLRGGYEQYF
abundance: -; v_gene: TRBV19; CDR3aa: CANDPLLAEKNTGELFF
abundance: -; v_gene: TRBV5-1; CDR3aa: CASSFGGMNTEAFF
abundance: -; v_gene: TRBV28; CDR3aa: CASSSAREAFF
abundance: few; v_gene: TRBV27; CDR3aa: CASKDNSNQPQHF
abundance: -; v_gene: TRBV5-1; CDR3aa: CASSAGVSASYNEQFF
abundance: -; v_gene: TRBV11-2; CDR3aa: CASSSGRGTGINEQYF
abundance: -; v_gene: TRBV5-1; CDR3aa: CASSYGQGAYEQYF
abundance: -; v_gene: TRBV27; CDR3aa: CASSSSGTGKGLYEQYF
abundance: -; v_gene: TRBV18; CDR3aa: CASSLGLDGSSGELFF
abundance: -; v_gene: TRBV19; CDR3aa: CASSQTGQRIINYGYTF
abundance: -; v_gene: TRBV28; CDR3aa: CASSLAWTRSSETQYF
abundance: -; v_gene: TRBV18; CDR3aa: CASSPALAQETQYF
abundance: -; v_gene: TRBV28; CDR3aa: CASSLTSGVTTDTQYF
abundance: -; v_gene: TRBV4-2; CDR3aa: CASSQAEGQSYGYTF
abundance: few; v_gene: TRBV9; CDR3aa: CASSTRTGDEQYF
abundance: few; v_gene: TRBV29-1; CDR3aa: CSVTDRDNYGYTF
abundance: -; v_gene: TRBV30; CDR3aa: CAWNRGPEKLFF
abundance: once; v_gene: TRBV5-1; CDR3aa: CASSFRPSAPFSDTQYF
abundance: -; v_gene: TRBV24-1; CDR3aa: CATSAPNQPQHF
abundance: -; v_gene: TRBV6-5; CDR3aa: CASSSGQGSIGYTF
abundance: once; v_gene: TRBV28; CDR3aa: CASSPTANLNTEAFF
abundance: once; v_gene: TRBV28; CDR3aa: CASSPLRQGEETQYF
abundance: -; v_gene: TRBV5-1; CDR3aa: CASSPGPGGSGELFF
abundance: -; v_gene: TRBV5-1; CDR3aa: CASTAQGYTDTQYF